Given below is one T cell receptor (beta chain) in context. This sample is drawn from a study of blood T cell repertoires in COVID-19. Study-wide background: COVID-19 samples collected from the United States, Italy and Spain covered acute and convalescent phases. T cells, B-cell-depleted T cells, or PBMCs provided the cDNA or gDNA that served as material.

J lost 7 bases, V lost 5 bases, and 11 bases had no gene match. In germline, CDR1 is LNHDA, CDR2 SQIVND (reference sequence). The CDR3 length is 15 residues. This table comes from immunoSEQ multiplex PCR, and its TCRdb copy is limited to in-frame clones, with some not included. Among 200,000 to 250,000 clones listed, about 86% were seen once. The chain couples TRBV19 to TRBJ2-7; 10 nucleotides match TRBD2. This TCR derives from a woman in her 30s who had recovered from COVID-19. Material for sequencing was peripheral blood. CDR3 amino acids: CASSFTAGGPQEQYF. In nucleotides, the CDR3 is TGTGCCAGTAGTTTCACAGCGGGGGGGCCGCAGGAGCAGTACTTC.